The 27 T cell receptor beta chains below were found in one sample sequenced in a study of radiation and T cells in renal cell carcinoma. Profiled with immunoSEQ multiplex PCR; TCRdb holds only in-frame clones, not every one. The sample lists over 25,000 clones, about 85% occurring once. Time point here: blood 4 weeks post-SBRT, at nephrectomy. As to treatment: 15 Gy SBRT to primary tumor, nephrectomy 4 weeks later. The sample consisted of blood, taken from a patient whose treatment included radiotherapy and nephrectomy. These receptors were obtained from a man aged 60-69 years with renal cell carcinoma.

V and J are TRBV18 and TRBJ1-2; D not resolved. The V and J ends lost 0 bases and 13 bases respectively, with 21 bases between them. The CDR3 length is 15 residues. Germline CDR1 KGHSH, CDR2 LQKENI. The CDR3 sequence: CASSPPGIAEGISTF. CDR3 in DNA: TGTGCCAGCTCACCACCAGGGATCGCGGAAGGTATAAGCACCTTC.

The chain joins TRBV11-3 to TRBJ1-1; 7 bases map to TRBD1. This CDR3 comprises 14 residues. Germline V CDR1 and CDR2: SGHNT, YENEEA. V shed 1 base, J shed 7 bases, and the junction held 6 bases outside the gene matches. CDR3 DNA sequence: TGTGCCAGCAGCTTAGGACAGGGTCGGGATGAAGCTTTCTTT. Translation gives CASSLGQGRDEAFF.

A few counts support this clone. This chain links TRBV7-9 with TRBJ2-7; no clear D gene. This CDR3 comprises 15 residues. Trimming stripped 5 bases from V and 2 bases from J, with 16 bases between. Germline CDR1 SEHNR, CDR2 FQNEAQ (reference sequence). CDR3 sequence: CASSPTRQATYEQYF. CDR3 DNA sequence: TGTGCCAGCAGCCCCACACGGCAGGCGACCTACGAGCAGTACTTC.

The rearrangement links TRBV4-3 to TRBJ2-5; D gene unclear. V lost 0 bases to trimming and J lost 5 bases, with 7 bases between them. Per the germline V gene, CDR1 is LGHNA and CDR2 is YSLEER. The CDR3 is made up of 13 amino acids. CDR3 sequence reads: CASSQDPGETQYF. CDR3 bases: TGCGCCAGCAGCCAAGATCCCGGGGAGACCCAGTACTTC.

CDR3 protein: CAWTGPRRSGNTIYF. Here the CDR3 DNA reads TGTGCCTGGACCGGCCCCCGGCGGTCTGGAAACACCATATATTTT. The V call is TRBV30, the J call TRBJ1-3; no firm D call. The length of the CDR3 is 15 residues. V gave up 4 bases and J gave up 1 base, with 14 bases separating them. Germline V gene data show CDR1 as GTSNPN and CDR2 as SVGIG (reference sequence). Supplemented by reference TRBV30 and TRBJ1-3, the full variable domain reads SQTIHQWPATLVQPVGSPLSLECTVEGTSNPNLYWYRQAAGRGLQLLFYSVGIGQISSEVPQNLSASRPQDRQFILSSKKLLLSDSGFYLCAWTGPRRSGNTIYFGEGSWLTVV.

The chain couples TRBV30 to TRBJ2-7, with 7 positions matching TRBD1. V lost 8 bases to trimming and J lost 0 bases; unmatched junction nucleotides: 7. CDR1 GTSNPN and CDR2 SVGIG come from the germline V gene (reference sequence). CDR3 length: 13 residues. CDR3 sequence (DNA): TGTGCCGTAGGGGGCGGTTTCTCCTACGAGCAGTACTTC. Translation: CAVGGGFSYEQYF.

This chain links TRBV21-1 with TRBJ1-3; TRBD1 was called by the table and not checked on the DNA. TRBV21-1 is an annotated pseudogene. The CDR3 sequence is 19 residues long. In DNA form, the CDR3 reads TGTGCCAGCAGCAAAATCCCGATCCACCGGACAGGGGCTGGAAACACCATATATTTT. Its protein is CASSKIPIHRTGAGNTIYF.

The V gene is TRBV2, the J gene TRBJ2-3, with D possibly matching TRBD1 (6 bases). Per the germline V gene, CDR1 is SNHLY and CDR2 is FYNNEI. The CDR3 contains 13 residues. The V end was cut by 6 bases, the J end by 3 bases, with 10 bases between. The CDR3 spells CASSPTGTDTQYF. CDR3 nucleotide sequence: TGTGCCAGCAGCCCTACAGGGACAGATACGCAGTATTTT.

This chain connects TRBV5-4 to TRBJ2-2, with D maybe TRBD1 (6 bases). V dropped 0 bases and J dropped 0 bases, with 9 bases sitting between them. The CDR3 runs to 16 residues. Germline V CDR1 and CDR2: SGHNT, YYREEE (reference sequence). The CDR3 nucleotides read TGTGCCAGCAGCTTGGTGGACAGCGCGAACACCGGGGAGCTGTTTTTT. It specifies CASSLVDSANTGELFF.

The V call is TRBV11-2, the J call TRBJ2-7; 10 bases map to TRBD2. The CDR3 contains 17 residues. The J segment lost 9 bases and the V segment lost 1 base, leaving 15 bases of the junction unmatched. The germline V gene has CDR1 SGHAT and CDR2 FQNNGV. The CDR3 DNA sequence: TGTGCCAGCAGCTTAGGAAGAGGGACTAGCGAACTAGGGAGGCAGTACTTC. Translating it yields CASSLGRGTSELGRQYF.

The gene calls are TRBV5-1 and TRBJ1-4; D is ambiguous. V was trimmed by 4 bases and J by 4 bases, leaving 14 bases between them. The CDR3 has 15 residues. CDR1 is SGHRS, CDR2 YFSETQ, per germline. CDR3: CASSPYDRVNEKLFF. For the CDR3, the DNA is TGCGCCAGCAGCCCCTATGACCGGGTTAATGAAAAACTGTTTTTT.

The gene calls are TRBV7-6 and TRBJ2-1; no clear D. The CDR3 extends over 11 amino acids. CDR1 SGHVS and CDR2 FNYEAQ come from the germline V gene. V lost 4 bases and J lost 8, with 6 bases in between. The CDR3, as DNA: TGTGCCAGCAGCTCGGCCCATGAGCAGTTCTTC. Translated, it gives CASSSAHEQFF.

This clone was picked up one time. The gene calls are TRBV4-3 and TRBJ2-5, with 11 bases identical to TRBD2. J was trimmed by 5 bases and V by 0 bases; bases with no gene match: 11. CDR1 and CDR2 from the germline V gene are LGHNA and YSLEER. This CDR3 has 18 residues. Written as DNA, the CDR3 is TGCGCCAGCAGCCAAGATGTCCTAGCGGGAGGACGGGGGGAGACCCAGTACTTC. Protein product: CASSQDVLAGGRGETQYF.

The chain is built from TRBV5-1 and TRBJ1-1; D might be TRBD1 (5 bases). The CDR3 runs 14 residues. The germline gives CDR1 SGHRS, CDR2 YFSETQ. V gave up 4 bases and J gave up 5 bases, with 15 bases separating them. Written as DNA, the CDR3 is TGCGCCAGCAGCGAGCAGGGATTGGGGACTGAAGCTTTCTTT. Translated, it gives CASSEQGLGTEAFF.

This clone occurred many times. This sequence joins TRBV7-8 and TRBJ2-2, with 7 bases lining up with TRBD2. This CDR3 region has 16 residues. Trimming at V came to 0 bases and at J to 6 bases, leaving 7 bases not matched to a gene. CDR1 and CDR2 from the germline V gene are SGHVS and FQNEAQ. CDR3 bases: TGTGCCAGCAGCTTAGCAGGGGCGGCGGGAGCCGGGGAGCTGTTTTTT. As protein: CASSLAGAAGAGELFF.

The chain is built from TRBV15 and TRBJ2-6, with TRBD1 matching over 7 bases. Germline V gene data show CDR1 as LNHNV and CDR2 as YYDKDF (reference sequence). This CDR3 is built from 16 residues. V lost 0 bases, J lost 2 bases, and 1 base stayed unmatched. CDR3 sequence: CATSRDQGAGANVLTF. CDR3 nucleotide sequence: TGTGCCACCAGCAGAGATCAGGGGGCTGGGGCCAACGTCCTGACTTTC.

The V call is TRBV2, the J call TRBJ2-7; D remains unclear. V lost 3 bases to trimming and J lost 5 bases, with 11 bases between them. Germline V gene data show CDR1 as SNHLY and CDR2 as FYNNEI. This CDR3 is built from 13 residues. In DNA form, the CDR3 reads TGTGCCAGCAGTGATTCGGCATCGAACGAGCAGTACTTC. Translated, it gives CASSDSASNEQYF.

This clone occurred once. V usage is TRBV5-1 and J usage is TRBJ2-3; a weak D match, TRBD1 (5 bases). Germline CDR1 SGHRS, CDR2 YFSETQ. The CDR3 is 15 amino acids. Trimming shortened V by 2 bases and J by 0 bases, and 10 bases separated the two germline ends. CDR3 amino acids: CASSLQVPSTDTQYF. The CDR3 nucleotides are TGCGCCAGCAGCTTACAGGTCCCTAGCACAGATACGCAGTATTTT.

This clone was picked up a small number of times. This chain uses TRBV5-1 with TRBJ2-3; D unclear. With 4 bases removed from V and 4 bases from J, the gap between germline ends came to 13 bases. The CDR3 runs 14 residues. Germline V lookup: CDR1 SGHRS, CDR2 YFSETQ. This CDR3 reads CASSPLEISDTQYF. The CDR3 region has the DNA TGCGCCAGCAGCCCCCTAGAGATATCAGATACGCAGTATTTT. The whole variable domain, remainder taken from reference TRBV5-1 and TRBJ2-3, is KAGVTQTPRYLIKTRGQQVTLSCSPISGHRSVSWYQQTPGQGLQFLFEYFSETQRNKGNFPGRFSGRQFSNSRSEMNVSTLELGDSALYLCASSPLEISDTQYFGPGTRLTVL.

This clone came up a few times. The V call is TRBV2, the J call TRBJ1-1; TRBD1 is a possible D gene (6 bases). In germline, CDR1 is SNHLY, CDR2 FYNNEI. The germline V and J ends were trimmed by 7 bases and 4 bases, with 16 bases remaining between them. This CDR3 is built from 14 residues. The CDR3 protein is CASTKGGLGTEAFF. In nucleotides, the CDR3 is TGTGCCAGCACCAAAGGGGGTTTGGGCACTGAAGCTTTCTTT.

The chain has TRBV6-1 and TRBJ2-1; TRBD2 agrees at 11 bases. With V trimmed by 3 bases and J by 4 bases, 5 bases remained unmatched. The CDR3 runs 16 residues. Germline lookup yields CDR1 MNHNS and CDR2 SASEGT. The CDR3 loop reads CASSDKGTSGYNEQFF. The CDR3 bases are TGTGCCAGCAGTGACAAGGGGACTAGCGGATACAATGAGCAGTTCTTC.

The chain is built from TRBV19 and TRBJ1-5; D gene ambiguous. The CDR3 loop spans 17 amino acids. V was cut by 4 bases and J by 0 bases, with 16 bases left in between. Per germline, CDR1 LNHDA and CDR2 SQIVND (reference sequence). The CDR3 loop is CASSTSQRRYSNQPQHF. The CDR3 nucleotides are TGTGCCAGTAGTACGAGTCAGAGACGATATAGCAATCAGCCCCAGCATTTT.

The sample holds many counts of this clone. V and J are TRBV6-1 and TRBJ1-3; D is unclear. Germline CDR1 reads MNHNS; CDR2 reads SASEGT. The V gene lost 3 bases and the J gene lost 3 bases, with 3 bases spanning the gap. The CDR3 has 12 amino acids. CDR3 loop: CASSEVGNTIYF. CDR3 bases: TGTGCCAGCAGTGAGGTTGGAAACACCATATATTTT.

The chain employs TRBV5-4 and TRBJ1-1; D is possibly TRBD1 (5 bases). The CDR3 runs 15 residues. The V gene's germline CDR1 is SGHNT and CDR2 YYREEE (reference sequence). Deletions cut 9 bases from V and 1 base from J, with 19 bases between. This CDR3 reads CANSNWGQGNTEAFF. The CDR3, as DNA: TGTGCCAACTCCAATTGGGGCCAGGGGAACACTGAAGCTTTCTTT.

The chain uses TRBV7-2 and TRBJ2-5; possibly TRBD2 for D (6 bases). Germline loops: CDR1 SGHTA, CDR2 FQGNSA. V gave up 2 bases and J gave up 11 bases, with 9 bases separating them. This CDR3 comprises 11 residues. The CDR3 DNA reads TGTGCCAGCAGCTTATCCCGGGGGCAGTACTTC. Translation gives CASSLSRGQYF.

V usage is TRBV7-2 and J usage is TRBJ2-1; D remains ambiguous. This CDR3 is 14 amino acids long. V was pared by 5 bases and J by 7 bases, with 15 bases between. From germline, CDR1 is SGHTA and CDR2 FQGNSA. The DNA of the CDR3 is TGTGCCAGCAGCCCCCAGGTCACCGGGAATGAGCAGTTCTTC. Its translation: CASSPQVTGNEQFF.

The chain couples TRBV2 to TRBJ2-2, with 13 bases lining up with TRBD2. Germline assignment: CDR1 SNHLY and CDR2 FYNNEI. The CDR3 covers 16 residues. Trimming cost V 5 bases and J 6 bases; bases outside gene matches: 6. CDR3 coding DNA: TGTGCCAGCAGTCGAACTAGCGGGAGGGATGCCGGGGAGCTGTTTTTT. Translated, it gives CASSRTSGRDAGELFF.